A selection of T cell receptor beta chains follows, all from one sample in a study of T cells after yellow fever vaccination. TCRdb reprocessed the 5' RACE reads with MiXCR, giving one entry per CDR3 protein. The sample includes hundreds of thousands of distinct CDR3 sequences, 15% to 20% of them seen just once. The sequencing used PBMCs, collected 15 days after the yellow fever booster vaccination. The receptors here all came from a man aged 30 to 39 who received the YFV17D yellow fever vaccine. CDR3s include the opening cysteine and the closing phenylalanine or tryptophan. A D gene is named only where the DNA matches it firmly. Clone size is given for some rows only: seen once, a few or many times, or a class if the clone is expanded.

D: NA
J: TRBJ2-1
V: TRBV3-1
size: few
DNA: TGTGCCAGCAGCCAAGGTCCATTCGTTTACAATGAGCAGTTCTTC
CDR3: CASSQGPFVYNEQFF

D: TRBD1
J: TRBJ2-2
V: TRBV20-1
size: NA
DNA: TGCAGTGCTACCGGGACAGGGGGCGACACCGGGGAGCTGTTTTTT
CDR3: CSATGTGGDTGELFF

D: NA
J: TRBJ2-7
V: TRBV3-1
size: few
DNA: TGTGCCAGCAGCCGGAATTCCTACGAGCAGTACTTC
CDR3: CASSRNSYEQYF

D: TRBD2
J: TRBJ2-7
V: TRBV20-1
size: NA
DNA: TGCACCGTGGGGGAACGTGGCGGGAGTTACGAGCAGTACTTC
CDR3: CTVGERGGSYEQYF

D: NA
J: TRBJ1-6
V: TRBV4-3
size: NA
DNA: TGCGCCAGCAGCCAAGTGACCGGGTCTAATTCACCCCTCCACTTT
CDR3: CASSQVTGSNSPLHF

D: NA
J: TRBJ1-1
V: TRBV12-5
size: NA
DNA: TGTGCTAGTGGTCCCGGGAGGGGAATGAACACTGAAGCTTTCTTT
CDR3: CASGPGRGMNTEAFF

D: TRBD1
J: TRBJ2-7
V: TRBV7-2
size: many
DNA: TGTGCCAGCAGCTCTACACCGGGACAGATCTACGAGCAGTACTTC
CDR3: CASSSTPGQIYEQYF

D: TRBD2
J: TRBJ2-1
V: TRBV27
size: NA
DNA: TGTGCCAGCAGTCCTCTTGGGTGGCGGGAGGGCCGGTGGGAGCAGTTCTTC
CDR3: CASSPLGWREGRWEQFF

D: TRBD1
J: TRBJ2-7
V: TRBV20-1
size: NA
DNA: TGCAGTGCTAGGCCCGGGACAGGGGCCCACGAGCAGTACTTC
CDR3: CSARPGTGAHEQYF

D: NA
J: TRBJ1-6
V: TRBV20-1
size: few
DNA: TGCAGTGCCGAAGAGGGCAGGGTTGGATCACCCCTCCACTTT
CDR3: CSAEEGRVGSPLHF

D: NA
J: TRBJ2-7
V: TRBV20-1
size: few
DNA: TGCAGTGCCGACCGGGACCGCGGCTCCTACGAGCAGTACTTC
CDR3: CSADRDRGSYEQYF

D: NA
J: TRBJ2-1
V: TRBV29-1
size: many
DNA: TGCAGCGTTTCGGCCCGAAGCTCCTACAATGAGCAGTTCTTC
CDR3: CSVSARSSYNEQFF

D: NA
J: TRBJ2-3
V: TRBV19
size: few
DNA: TGTGCCAGTATGAGGACCGGGAGAGGCACAGATACGCAGTATTTT
CDR3: CASMRTGRGTDTQYF

D: NA
J: TRBJ2-2
V: TRBV7-2
size: NA
DNA: TGTGCCAGCAGCTTAGTGTCCGCGAACACCGGGGAGCTGTTTTTT
CDR3: CASSLVSANTGELFF

D: NA
J: TRBJ2-2
V: TRBV20-1
size: few
DNA: TGCAGTGCTACCAGAACGGGGAACACCGGGGAGCTGTTTTTT
CDR3: CSATRTGNTGELFF

D: NA
J: TRBJ2-1
V: TRBV20-1
size: few
DNA: TGCAGTGCTAGGGGGACACATGGTGAGCAGTTCTTC
CDR3: CSARGTHGEQFF

D: NA
J: TRBJ2-7
V: TRBV7-8
size: NA
DNA: TGTGCCAGCAGCTTAAATGTGCGGGGAACCTCCTACGAGCAGTACTTC
CDR3: CASSLNVRGTSYEQYF

D: NA
J: TRBJ2-1
V: TRBV5-6
size: NA
DNA: TGTGCCAGCACCATCGCTACTGAGCAGTTCTTC
CDR3: CASTIATEQFF